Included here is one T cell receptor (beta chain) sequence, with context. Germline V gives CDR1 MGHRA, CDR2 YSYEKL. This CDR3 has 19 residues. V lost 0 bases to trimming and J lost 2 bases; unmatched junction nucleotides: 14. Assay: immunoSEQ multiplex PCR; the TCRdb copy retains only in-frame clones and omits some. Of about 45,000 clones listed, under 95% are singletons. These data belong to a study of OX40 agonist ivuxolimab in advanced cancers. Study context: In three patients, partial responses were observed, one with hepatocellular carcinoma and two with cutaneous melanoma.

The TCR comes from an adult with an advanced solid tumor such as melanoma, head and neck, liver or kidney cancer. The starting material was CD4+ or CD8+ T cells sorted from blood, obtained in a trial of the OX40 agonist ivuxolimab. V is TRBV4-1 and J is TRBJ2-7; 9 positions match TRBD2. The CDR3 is CASSQDVPGVASGAYEQYF. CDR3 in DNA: TGCGCCAGCAGCCAAGATGTTCCGGGGGTAGCTAGCGGGGCCTACGAGCAGTACTTC.